This TCR beta chain was recorded in a study of T cell clusters in autoimmune cytopenias. Study summary: The median distinct TRB clonotype count was a few thousand per sample, from a median around 50,000 reads.

Roughly 40,000 genome equivalents of blood DNA were amplified for TRB. There are 18 residues in the CDR3. Germline lookup yields CDR1 KGHSH and CDR2 LQKENI. This clonotype shows up as medium-sized by frequency. One tube held mixed TRB-A and TRB-B primer pools for touch-down PCR. TCRdb re-called the multiplex PCR reads and catalogs CDR3 proteins one per entry, DNA excluded. The sample data list around 5,400 distinct CDR3 sequences. This sample was also put to use in a study of T cell repertoires in aging, cancer and after chemotherapy. That study adds: In healthy donors, age-related TCR diversity loss mainly reflected lost richness. Median generation probability rose over the chemotherapy interval in each cancer cohort, suggesting rebound thymic output.

Material: peripheral blood. The clonotype was recovered from a human donor in good health. This rearrangement joins TRBV18 to TRBJ2-1; TCRdb calls TRBD1, which cannot be checked without DNA. The chain's CDR3 is CASSPRRAGQGRGNEQFF.